These 9 T cell receptor beta chains share one sample of origin, sequenced in a study of T cells expressing NK-cell markers. No DNA is given; TCRdb re-called the 5' RACE reads and lists each CDR3 protein once. This table lists almost 450,000 distinct CDR3 sequences. Sample: blood T cells: a sorted CD56 or NKG2C T cell subset, CD4+ or CD8+ T cells, or bulk PBMC T cells (not recorded which). All receptors come from a woman between 18 and 70 years old in good health.

J is TRBJ2-3 and V is TRBV7-9. The V gene's germline CDR1 is SEHNR and CDR2 FQNEAQ (reference sequence). There are 14 residues in the CDR3. CDR3 protein: CASSLLEAADTQYF.

The chain links TRBV5-4 to TRBJ2-5; there is no DNA to check the TCRdb D call of TRBD2. The CDR3 loop spans 14 amino acids. Germline-derived CDR1 and CDR2 are SGHNT and YYREEE (reference sequence). This CDR3 is CASSSGGGKETQYF.

The chain recombines TRBV19 with TRBJ2-1; TCRdb outputs TRBD2, but without DNA this stays unchecked. The CDR3 spans 14 residues. Germline CDR1 LNHDA, CDR2 SQIVND (reference sequence). The CDR3 spells CASSGLANYNEQFF.

The chain recombines TRBV28 with TRBJ2-1; there is no DNA to check the TCRdb D call of TRBD2. The CDR3 is made up of 17 amino acids. Germline CDR1 MDHEN, CDR2 SYDVKM. The CDR3: CASSFARGVSSYNEQFF.

This chain links TRBV29-1 with TRBJ1-1; the D gene TCRdb calls, TRBD1, cannot be checked with no DNA. This CDR3 spans 14 amino acids. Germline-derived CDR1 and CDR2 are SQVTM and ANQGSEA. CDR3 residues: CSVELFPGTAEAFF.

The V and J genes are TRBV20-1 and TRBJ2-5; TCRdb designates TRBD1, a call that cannot be tested without DNA. The germline V gene has CDR1 DFQATT and CDR2 SNEGSKA (reference sequence). There are 12 residues in the CDR3. The CDR3: CSATQDAETQYF.

This chain uses TRBV10-2 with TRBJ2-3; TCRdb outputs TRBD2, but without DNA this stays unchecked. This CDR3 contains 14 residues. From germline, CDR1 is WSHSY and CDR2 SAAADI. The chain's CDR3 is CATTSGRGTDTQYF.

This rearrangement joins TRBV5-4 to TRBJ1-2. In germline, CDR1 is SGHNT, CDR2 YYREEE (reference sequence). CDR3 length: 14 amino acids. CDR3 region: CASRIDEGDYGYTF.

The chain couples TRBV28 to TRBJ1-6. Germline V lookup: CDR1 MDHEN, CDR2 SYDVKM. The CDR3 contains 16 residues. CDR3 loop: CASSPAGSSYNSPLHF.